The present T cell receptor beta chain was sequenced within a study of blood T cell repertoires in COVID-19. The CDR3 runs 18 residues. Trimming stripped 1 base from V and 0 bases from J, with 16 bases between. Germline V lookup: CDR1 SGHRS, CDR2 YFSETQ. Measured with immunoSEQ multiplex PCR; TCRdb has only the in-frame clones, and not every one. Of approximately 30,000 clones in the sample, about 80% were seen once. Sequenced: peripheral blood. This chain links TRBV5-1 with TRBJ1-4, with D perhaps TRBD1 (5 bases). The sequence came from a man aged 65 to 79 with acute or convalescent COVID-19. The CDR3 sequence is CASSLRGTQETTNEKLFF. The DNA for the CDR3 is TGCGCCAGCAGCTTGCGAGGGACTCAAGAAACAACTAATGAAAAACTGTTTTTT.